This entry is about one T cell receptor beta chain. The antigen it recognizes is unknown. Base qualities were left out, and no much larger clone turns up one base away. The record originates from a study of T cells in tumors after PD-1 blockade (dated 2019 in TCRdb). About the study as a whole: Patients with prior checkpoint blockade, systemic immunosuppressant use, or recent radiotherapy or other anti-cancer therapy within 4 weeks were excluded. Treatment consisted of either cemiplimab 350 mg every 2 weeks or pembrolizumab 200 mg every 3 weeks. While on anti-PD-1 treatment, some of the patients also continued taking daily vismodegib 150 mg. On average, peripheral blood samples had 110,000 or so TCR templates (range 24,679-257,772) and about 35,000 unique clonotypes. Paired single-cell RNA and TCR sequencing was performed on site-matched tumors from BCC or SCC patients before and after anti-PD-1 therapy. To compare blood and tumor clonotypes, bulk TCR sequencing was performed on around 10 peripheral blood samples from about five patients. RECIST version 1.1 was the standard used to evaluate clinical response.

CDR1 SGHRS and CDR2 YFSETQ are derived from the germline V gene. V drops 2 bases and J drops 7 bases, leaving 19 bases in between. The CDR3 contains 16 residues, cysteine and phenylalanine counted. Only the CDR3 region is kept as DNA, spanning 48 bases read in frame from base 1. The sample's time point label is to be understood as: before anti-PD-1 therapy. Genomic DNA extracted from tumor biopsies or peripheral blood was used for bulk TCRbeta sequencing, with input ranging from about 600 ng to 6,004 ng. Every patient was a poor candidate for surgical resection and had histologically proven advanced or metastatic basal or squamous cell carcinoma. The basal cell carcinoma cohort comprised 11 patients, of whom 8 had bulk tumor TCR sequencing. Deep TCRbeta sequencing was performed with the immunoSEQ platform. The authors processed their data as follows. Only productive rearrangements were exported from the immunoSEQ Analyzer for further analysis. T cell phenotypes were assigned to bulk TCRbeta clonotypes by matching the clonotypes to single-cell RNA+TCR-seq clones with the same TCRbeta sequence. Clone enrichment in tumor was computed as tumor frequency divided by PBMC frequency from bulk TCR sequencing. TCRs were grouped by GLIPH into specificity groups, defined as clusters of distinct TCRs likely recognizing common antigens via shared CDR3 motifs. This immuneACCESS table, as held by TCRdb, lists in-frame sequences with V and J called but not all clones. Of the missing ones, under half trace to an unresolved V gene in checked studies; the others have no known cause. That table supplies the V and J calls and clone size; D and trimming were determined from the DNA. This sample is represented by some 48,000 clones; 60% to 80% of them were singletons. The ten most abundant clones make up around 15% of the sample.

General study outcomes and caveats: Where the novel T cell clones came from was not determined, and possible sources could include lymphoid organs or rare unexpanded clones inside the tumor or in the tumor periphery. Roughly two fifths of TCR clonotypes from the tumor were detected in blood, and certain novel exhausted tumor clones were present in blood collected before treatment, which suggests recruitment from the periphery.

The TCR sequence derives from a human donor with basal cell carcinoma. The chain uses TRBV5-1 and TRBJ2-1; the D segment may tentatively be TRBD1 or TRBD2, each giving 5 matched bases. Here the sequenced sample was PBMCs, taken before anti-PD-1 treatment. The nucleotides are TGCGCCAGCAGCTTAGGGGAGCGGCTCACTATGAATGAGCAGTTCTTC. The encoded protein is CASSLGERLTMNEQFF.